Listed below are T cell receptor beta chains from one sample, sequenced in a study of tumour-infiltrating T cells in Burkitt lymphoma. The table came from immunoSEQ multiplex PCR; TCRdb's copy has only in-frame clones and leaves some out. The sample includes 400 or so clones, 50% to 75% of them seen just once. The sample taken for sequencing was tumor tissue. Receptor source: a human donor with Burkitt lymphoma. The CDR3 runs from the conserved cysteine through the conserved F or W. The D gene is left open where the match is weak. Clone size is shown for a subset of rows, as once, few, many or a class of expanded clone.

d_gene,v_gene,abundance,j_gene,CDR3nt,CDR3aa
NA,TRBV6-5,once,TRBJ2-1,TGTGCCAGCAGTCCCGGGCTGACGGGGAATGAGCAGTTCTTC,CASSPGLTGNEQFF
NA,TRBV15,NA,TRBJ1-4,TGTGCCACCAGCAGAGATGGGGTGGGACTGGGTGAAAAACTGTTTTTT,CATSRDGVGLGEKLFF
NA,TRBV5-1,NA,TRBJ2-5,TGCGCCAGCAGCCCGGTGGAGGCCCGGTACCAAGAGACCCAGTACTTC,CASSPVEARYQETQYF
NA,TRBV5-1,NA,TRBJ2-1,TGCGCCAGCAGCTTTCTCCCCACCCGAGAGCAGTTCTTC,CASSFLPTREQFF
NA,TRBV28,NA,TRBJ1-2,TGTGCCAGCACTGACCGCGAGGACCCAATCTATGGCTACACCTTC,CASTDREDPIYGYTF
TRBD2,TRBV18,NA,TRBJ2-5,TGTGCCAGCTCACCCCCAGCGGGGGGCTTAACTCAAGAGACCCAGTACTTC,CASSPPAGGLTQETQYF
NA,TRBV6-5,NA,TRBJ1-6,TGTGCCAGCAGTTACTTCAAGGACAGTAATTCACCCCTCCACTTT,CASSYFKDSNSPLHF
TRBD1,TRBV27,NA,TRBJ1-5,TGTGCCAGCAATCTCGGGACAGGGAGGGAGGAGGACAATCAGCCCCAGCATTTT,CASNLGTGREEDNQPQHF
NA,TRBV7-9,NA,TRBJ1-3,TGTGCCAGCAGCTTCGGGGAAGGCGGCGCTGGAAACACCATATATTTT,CASSFGEGGAGNTIYF
TRBD1,TRBV4-1,NA,TRBJ1-2,TGCGCCAGCAGCCAAGTCTCGCAGGGGGTATATCTTAGTGGCTACACCTTC,CASSQVSQGVYLSGYTF
NA,TRBV6-1,NA,TRBJ1-1,TGTGCCAGCAGTGAATCTTTGGTAGGCAGGGCTTTCTTT,CASSESLVGRAFF
TRBD1,TRBV27,NA,TRBJ2-1,TGTGCCAGCAGTTTACTTGCAGGGGGTTTAGGGGAGCAGTTCTTC,CASSLLAGGLGEQFF
NA,TRBV6-5,NA,TRBJ2-1,TGTGCCAGTTCCCAGCGGTCCTACAATGAGCAGTTCTTC,CASSQRSYNEQFF
NA,TRBV6-5,NA,TRBJ2-1,TGTGCCAGCAGTTACTCGGGTGCCGCGGGCGATGAGCAGTTCTTC,CASSYSGAAGDEQFF
TRBD1,TRBV9,once,TRBJ1-1,TGTGCCAGCAGCGGAGGCCTAACAGGGGCTGAAGCTTTCTTT,CASSGGLTGAEAFF
NA,TRBV5-6,NA,TRBJ1-1,TGTGCCAGCAGCTTGGCGGCTGAAGCTTTCTTT,CASSLAAEAFF
NA,TRBV7-8,NA,TRBJ1-2,TGTGCCAGCAGCCCGGGACAAACAGGCGATGGCTACACCTTC,CASSPGQTGDGYTF
NA,TRBV7-8,NA,TRBJ2-5,TGTGCCAGCAGCTTCTCGGGTCTAACAGGGGAGACCCAGTACTTC,CASSFSGLTGETQYF
TRBD1,TRBV11-2,NA,TRBJ1-2,TGTGCCAGCAGCTCATCCGGGACAGGGGTCTTTACGATGGCCTTC,CASSSSGTGVFTMAF
NA,TRBV5-4,NA,TRBJ1-6,TGTGCCAGCAGCCTCGGCAGCACCGATAATTCACCCCTCCACTTT,CASSLGSTDNSPLHF
NA,TRBV2,NA,TRBJ1-2,TGTGCCAGCAGCTTAGGGGCACGGTATGGCTACACCTTC,CASSLGARYGYTF
TRBD1,TRBV6-5,NA,TRBJ1-2,TGTGCCAGCAGTTACGGTGGGACAGCCAACTATGGCTACACCTTC,CASSYGGTANYGYTF
NA,TRBV9,few,TRBJ1-1,TGTGCCAGCAGCGTACTACAGAGGAACACTGAAGCTTTCTTT,CASSVLQRNTEAFF
NA,TRBV6-5,NA,TRBJ1-1,TGTGCCAGCAGTTACTTCCCCGGGAGTGTTGAAGCTTTCTTT,CASSYFPGSVEAFF
TRBD2,TRBV7-9,NA,TRBJ2-1,TGTGCCAGCAGCCTAACTAGCGGGGGCCCCGAGGGCGGGCAGTTCTTC,CASSLTSGGPEGGQFF
TRBD1,TRBV19,NA,TRBJ1-5,TGTGCCAGTAGTTCCCCTCGGGACAGGGTCTTCTCCGCCAATCAGCCCCAGCATTTT,CASSSPRDRVFSANQPQHF
NA,TRBV10-1,NA,TRBJ1-3,TGCGCCAGCAAAAGCTCTGGAAACACCATATATTTT,CASKSSGNTIYF
NA,TRBV11-2,NA,TRBJ1-2,TGTGCCAGCAGCTTAGATTTTAGCAGGATGTATGGCTACACCTTC,CASSLDFSRMYGYTF
NA,TRBV19,few,TRBJ2-5,TGTGCCAGTAGTATAGGAATCCAAGAGACCCAGTACTTC,CASSIGIQETQYF
NA,TRBV7-9,few,TRBJ2-3,TGTGCCAGCAGCGTCGGGGAGGGGGGGAACCGAGATACGCAGTATTTT,CASSVGEGGNRDTQYF
NA,TRBV28,NA,TRBJ2-1,TGTGCCAGCAGTACCCAAGTCGCTTTGGGCAATGAGCAGTTCTTC,CASSTQVALGNEQFF
TRBD1,TRBV5-1,once,TRBJ2-6,TGCGCCAGCAGCTTGGATGTTGACAGGGACCCGACCTCTGGGGCCAACGTCCTGACTTTC,CASSLDVDRDPTSGANVLTF
TRBD1,TRBV6-5,NA,TRBJ1-6,TGTGCCAGCAGTTCCGGGACAGTGAATAATTCACCCCTCCACTTT,CASSSGTVNNSPLHF
NA,TRBV30,NA,TRBJ2-3,TGTGCCTGGAGTCTCCTAGACACAGATACGCAGTATTTT,CAWSLLDTDTQYF
NA,TRBV5-4,few,TRBJ1-2,TGTGCCAGCACCCCGGACAGCCTCTATGGCTACACCTTC,CASTPDSLYGYTF
NA,TRBV6-1,NA,TRBJ1-4,TGTGCCAGCAGTTCCCAGGGTAATGAAAAACTGTTTTTT,CASSSQGNEKLFF